Listed below are T cell receptor beta chains from one sample, sequenced in a study of Graves' ophthalmopathy and Graves' hyperthyroidism. Via MiXCR, TCRdb re-called the multiplex PCR reads, giving one row per CDR3 protein. This table holds 500,000 to 700,000 distinct CDR3 sequences, 20% to 25% found once. Material for sequencing was peripheral blood. The receptors stem from a woman aged 18-35 years with stable Graves' hyperthyroidism. Some clones in this sample may be carry-over from other donors' samples. CDR3s include the opening cysteine and the closing phenylalanine or tryptophan. The D gene is left open where the match is weak. Not all rows give a size; the values are once, few, many and, for expanded clones, a class.

v_gene	abundance	j_gene	d_gene	CDR3aa	CDR3nt
TRBV6-5	many	TRBJ1-2	.	CASSYRDLGRRGYTF	TGTGCCAGCAGTTACCGGGACCTCGGGCGGCGCGGCTACACCTTC
TRBV6-1	once	TRBJ1-5	TRBD1	CASTLGQGGYSNQPQHF	TGTGCCAGCACCTTAGGACAGGGAGGATATAGCAATCAGCCCCAGCATTTT
TRBV4-1	many	TRBJ1-1	TRBD1	CASSQRTGDFLGAFF	TGCGCCAGCAGCCAAAGGACAGGGGACTTTTTAGGTGCTTTCTTT
TRBV28	many	TRBJ2-7	.	CAILGGGLSYEQYF	TGTGCCATCTTAGGGGGTGGTCTCTCCTACGAGCAGTACTTC
TRBV12-3/TRBV12-4	many	TRBJ2-2	.	CASGKTGHNTGELFF	TGTGCCAGCGGAAAAACGGGACACAACACCGGGGAGCTGTTTTTT
TRBV19	.	TRBJ1-1	.	CASSISPRNTEAFF	TGTGCCAGTAGTATAAGTCCACGGAACACTGAAGCTTTCTTT
TRBV27	.	TRBJ1-1	.	CASSLERGGPNTEAFF	TGTGCCAGCAGTTTAGAAAGGGGGGGGCCGAACACTGAAGCTTTCTTT
TRBV30	.	TRBJ1-2	.	CAWSGQSAYGCTF	TGTGCCTGGAGTGGACAGTCGGCCTATGGCTGCACCTTC
TRBV7-2	.	TRBJ2-7	.	CASSLNGLSYEQYF	TGTGCCAGCAGTTTAAACGGACTCTCCTACGAGCAGTACTTC
TRBV6-1	.	TRBJ1-2	.	CASTEGWAPAYGYTF	TGTGCCAGCACCGAAGGCTGGGCACCCGCTTATGGCTACACCTTC
TRBV20-1	many	TRBJ1-2	.	CSAWQIGYTF	TGCAGTGCTTGGCAGATCGGCTACACCTTC
TRBV4-3	many	TRBJ1-5	.	CASSRDSDSNQPQHF	TGCGCCAGCAGCCGAGACAGCGATAGCAATCAGCCCCAGCATTTT
TRBV28	many	TRBJ1-1	.	CASNGGRLNTEAFF	TGTGCCAGCAACGGGGGCAGGCTGAACACTGAAGCTTTCTTT
TRBV20-1	once	TRBJ2-5	.	CSASRGQSQETQYF	TGCAGTGCTAGTCGCGGGCAGAGTCAAGAGACCCAGTACTTC